A single sample gave rise to the 16 T cell receptor beta chains below, sequenced in a study of OX40 agonist ivuxolimab in advanced cancers. Library construction relied on the immunoSEQ multiplex PCR assay. TCRdb provides this immuneACCESS table in a form limited to in-frame rearrangements. Some clones are lacking; in checked studies, under half of them reflect an unresolved V gene, and why the rest are absent is not known. The sample table lists around 50,000 clones, 60% to 80% of them with a count of one. Roughly 7.9% of the sample goes to the ten largest clones. The sample in question was CD4+ or CD8+ T cells sorted from blood, obtained in a trial of the OX40 agonist ivuxolimab. These receptor sequences come from an adult with an advanced solid tumor such as melanoma, head and neck, liver or kidney cancer.

The chain links TRBV7-2 to TRBJ2-7, with 8 bases aligning to TRBD2. The CDR3 spans 14 residues. J was trimmed by 4 bases and V by 3 bases; bases with no gene match: 5. The germline V gene encodes CDR1 SGHTA and CDR2 FQGNSA. CDR3 protein: CASSFLAGRYEQYF. DNA of the CDR3: TGTGCCAGCAGCTTTCTAGCGGGTAGATACGAGCAGTACTTC.

The chain has TRBV5-1 and TRBJ2-3; 7 bases fit TRBD1. The CDR3 has 15 residues. The trim removed 0 bases at V and 3 bases at J, leaving 4 bases unmatched. Germline assignment: CDR1 SGHRS and CDR2 YFSETQ. The CDR3 bases are TGCGCCAGCAGCTTGGAGGGCAGGGGGACAGATACGCAGTATTTT. It is translated as CASSLEGRGTDTQYF.

This clone has more than one count but fewer than ten. The chain uses TRBV11-2 and TRBJ1-5; D is unresolved. CDR3 length: 14 residues. Germline loops: CDR1 SGHAT, CDR2 FQNNGV. V was clipped by 0 bases and J by 3 bases, with 6 bases between them. The CDR3 reads CASSLDLVNQPQHF. The DNA for the CDR3 is TGTGCCAGCAGCTTAGATCTAGTCAATCAGCCCCAGCATTTT.

The rearrangement uses TRBV10-3 and TRBJ2-3, with D uncertain. Trimming cost V 1 base and J 4 bases, with 3 bases left between them. The CDR3 extends over 12 amino acids. Germline values: CDR1 ENHRY, CDR2 SYGVKD. In DNA, the CDR3 is TGTGCCATCAGTGAGTATGCAGATACGCAGTATTTT. This codes for CAISEYADTQYF.

This clone was seen a single time. The rearrangement joins TRBV18 to TRBJ2-7; D may correspond to TRBD1 or TRBD2 (6 bases each). Trimming took off 3 bases at V and 2 bases at J, with 11 bases between the two ends. Per germline, CDR1 KGHSH and CDR2 LQKENI. CDR3 length: 14 residues. The CDR3 region has the DNA TGTGCCAGCTCACCCGGGGGCGGCCCCTACGAGCAGTACTTC. This translates into CASSPGGGPYEQYF.

The chain is built from TRBV5-1 and TRBJ2-7, with TRBD2 matching over 14 bases. Trimming at V came to 1 base and at J to 0 bases, leaving 3 bases not matched to a gene. CDR1 is SGHRS and CDR2 is YFSETQ in the germline V gene. The CDR3 consists of 17 residues. The CDR3 coding sequence is TGCGCCAGCAGCTTGCGACTAGCGGGAGGGAGCTCCTACGAGCAGTACTTC. As protein: CASSLRLAGGSSYEQYF.

This clone was recorded once. The rearrangement joins TRBV5-6 to TRBJ2-3; 7 bases match TRBD1. After removal of 0 bases from V and 1 base from J, the junction contained 5 bases not matched to a gene. The germline CDR1 and CDR2 sequences are SGHDT and YYEEEE. This CDR3 region has 16 residues. The CDR3 DNA reads as TGTGCCAGCAGCTTGGTAGGGGGCGAAGGCACAGATACGCAGTATTTT. It codes for CASSLVGGEGTDTQYF.

This clone was seen just once. In DNA form, the CDR3 reads TGTGCCAGCAGAGGCACAGGTACAGGGGGTTCACCCCTCCACTTT. It translates to CASRGTGTGGSPLHF. The chain carries TRBV6-6 and TRBJ1-6; 8 nucleotides agree with TRBD1. The germline gives CDR1 MNHNY, CDR2 SVGAGI (reference sequence). The CDR3 loop spans 15 amino acids. V gave up 6 bases and J gave up 9 bases; unmatched junction bases: 10.

The chain is built from TRBV19 and TRBJ1-3, with D unclear. CDR3 size: 14 residues. Trimming took off 0 bases at V and 9 bases at J, with 12 bases between the two ends. Germline values: CDR1 LNHDA, CDR2 SQIVND (reference sequence). The CDR3 DNA is TGTGCCAGTAGTATAGATCGAGGCCGAGGCACCATATATTTT. This gives the protein CASSIDRGRGTIYF.

This clone has a single count. The chain employs TRBV4-3 and TRBJ2-1; 11 bases fit TRBD2. The germline V gene encodes CDR1 LGHNA and CDR2 YSLEER. Germline trimming cut 0 bases from V and 8 bases from J; bases unmatched to any gene: 12. The CDR3 is 18 residues long. CDR3 loop: CASSQDSVLAGGGDEQFF. In nucleotides, the CDR3 is TGCGCCAGCAGCCAAGATAGTGTTCTAGCGGGAGGCGGAGATGAGCAGTTCTTC.

The chain is built from TRBV6-5 and TRBJ1-1; D is uncertain. This CDR3 comprises 15 residues. Trimming removed 6 bases at V and 1 base at J, with 15 bases between. Germline CDR1 MNHEY, CDR2 SVGAGI. The CDR3 reads CASRVGWGGNTEAFF. As DNA, the CDR3 is TGTGCCAGCAGGGTGGGATGGGGTGGGAACACTGAAGCTTTCTTT.

The chain combines TRBV6-5 with TRBJ2-3; TRBD2 aligns across 9 bases. Per the germline V gene, CDR1 is MNHEY and CDR2 is SVGAGI. This CDR3 contains 15 residues. With V trimmed by 6 bases and J by 1 base, 5 bases remained unmatched. The CDR3 here is CASRETSGGTDTQYF. CDR3 in DNA: TGTGCCAGCAGGGAGACTAGCGGAGGCACAGATACGCAGTATTTT.

The chain recombines TRBV7-9 with TRBJ2-1; possibly TRBD2 for D (5 bases). The CDR3 spans 12 residues. CDR1 and CDR2 from the germline V gene are SEHNR and FQNEAQ (reference sequence). V was shortened by 5 bases and J by 8 bases, with 10 bases between the two germline ends. CDR3 region: CASSPTRYEQFF. For the CDR3, the DNA is TGTGCCAGCAGCCCTACTAGGTATGAGCAGTTCTTC.

The chain recombines TRBV6-6 with TRBJ2-1; perhaps D is TRBD1 or TRBD2 (5 bases each). From germline, CDR1 is MNHNY and CDR2 SVGAGI (reference sequence). The CDR3 runs to 16 residues. Trimming took 4 bases from V and 0 from J, leaving 13 bases between them. CDR3: CASSSVSGGSYNEQFF. CDR3 DNA sequence: TGTGCCAGCAGTTCCGTCAGTGGGGGCTCCTACAATGAGCAGTTCTTC.

The rearrangement links TRBV29-1 to TRBJ1-5; 8 positions agree with TRBD1. This CDR3 is 13 amino acids long. With 6 bases clipped from V and 4 bases from J, the junction kept 5 bases outside the gene matches. CDR1 and CDR2 from the germline V gene are SQVTM and ANQGSEA. This CDR3 is CSVKQGVNQPQHF. CDR3 bases: TGCAGCGTGAAACAGGGGGTGAATCAGCCCCAGCATTTT.

The chain has TRBV5-1 and TRBJ2-7; D might be TRBD1 (5 bases). The germline V gene has CDR1 SGHRS and CDR2 YFSETQ. Trimming removed 0 bases at V and 5 bases at J, with 12 bases between. The CDR3 runs to 14 residues. Written as DNA, the CDR3 is TGCGCCAGCAGCTTGGCACAGGCCGCCGACGAGCAGTACTTC. Translated, it gives CASSLAQAADEQYF.